The source of this T cell receptor (beta chain) is a study of OX40 agonist ivuxolimab in advanced cancers. Clones were sequenced by immunoSEQ multiplex PCR, and TCRdb holds only the in-frame ones, with some missing. The sample includes about 23,000 clones, roughly 79% of them seen just once. Between the trimmed V and J ends, which lost 3 bases and 5 bases, there was a span of 17 bases. Germline CDR1 reads SGHRS; CDR2 reads YFSETQ. The CDR3 runs 15 residues. Baseline, cycle 4 day 1, and cycle 7 day 1 were the blood sampling points. The receptor's source is an adult with an advanced solid tumor such as melanoma, head and neck, liver or kidney cancer. The specimen comprised CD4+ or CD8+ T cells sorted from blood, sampled in a trial of the OX40 agonist ivuxolimab. V usage is TRBV5-1 and J usage is TRBJ2-5, with D unresolved. This chain's CDR3 is CASSYRAVGPETQYF. The CDR3 DNA reads as TGCGCCAGCAGCTACCGGGCAGTTGGACCGGAGACCCAGTACTTC. The full variable domain, rest sourced from reference TRBV5-1 and TRBJ2-5, is KAGVTQTPRYLIKTRGQQVTLSCSPISGHRSVSWYQQTPGQGLQFLFEYFSETQRNKGNFPGRFSGRQFSNSRSEMNVSTLELGDSALYLCASSYRAVGPETQYFGPGTRLLVL.